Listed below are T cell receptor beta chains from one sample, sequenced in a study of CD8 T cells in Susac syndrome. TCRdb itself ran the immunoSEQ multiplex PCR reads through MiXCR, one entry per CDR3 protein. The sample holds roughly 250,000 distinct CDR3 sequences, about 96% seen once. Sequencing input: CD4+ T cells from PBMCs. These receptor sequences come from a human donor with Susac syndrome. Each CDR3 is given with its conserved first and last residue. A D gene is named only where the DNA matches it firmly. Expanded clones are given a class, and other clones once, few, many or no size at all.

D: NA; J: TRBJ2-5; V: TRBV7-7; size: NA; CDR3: CASSASKGPGTQYF; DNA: TGTGCTAGCAGCGCCTCCAAGGGCCCGGGGACCCAGTACTTC
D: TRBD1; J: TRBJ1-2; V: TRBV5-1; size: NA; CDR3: CASSQSGQGSDGYTF; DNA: TGCGCCAGCAGCCAATCGGGACAGGGCAGTGATGGCTACACCTTC
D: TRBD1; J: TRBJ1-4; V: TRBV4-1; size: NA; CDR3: CASSQGQGGEKLFF; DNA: TGCGCCAGCAGCCAGGGACAGGGAGGTGAAAAACTGTTTTTT
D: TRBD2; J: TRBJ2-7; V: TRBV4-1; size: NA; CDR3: CASSQERAGWFYEQYF; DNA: TGCGCCAGCAGCCAAGAAAGAGCGGGATGGTTCTACGAGCAGTACTTC
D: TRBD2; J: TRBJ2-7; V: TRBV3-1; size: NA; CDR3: CASSQTSGPEYF; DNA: TGTGCCAGCAGCCAAACTAGCGGGCCGGAGTACTTC
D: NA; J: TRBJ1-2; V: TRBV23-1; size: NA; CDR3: CASPRGRDIGYTF; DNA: TGCGCCAGCCCGCGGGGCCGAGATATTGGCTACACCTTC
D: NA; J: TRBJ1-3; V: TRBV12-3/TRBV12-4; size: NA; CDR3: CASRQQGSGNTIYF; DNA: TGTGCCAGCAGGCAGCAGGGCTCTGGAAACACCATATATTTT
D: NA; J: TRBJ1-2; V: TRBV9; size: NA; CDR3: CASSARTDFYGYTF; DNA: TGTGCCAGCAGCGCAAGGACAGATTTCTATGGCTACACCTTC
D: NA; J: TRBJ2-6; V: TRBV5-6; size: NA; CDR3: CASSFRVSGANVLTF; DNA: TGTGCCAGCAGCTTCAGGGTTTCTGGGGCCAACGTCCTGACTTTC
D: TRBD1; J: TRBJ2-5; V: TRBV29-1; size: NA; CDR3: CSVLRDRIQETQYF; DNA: TGCAGCGTTCTTCGGGACAGAATACAAGAGACCCAGTACTTC
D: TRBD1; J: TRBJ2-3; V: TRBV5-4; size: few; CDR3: CASSFPQGATDTQYF; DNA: TGTGCCAGCAGCTTTCCGCAGGGGGCAACAGATACGCAGTATTTT
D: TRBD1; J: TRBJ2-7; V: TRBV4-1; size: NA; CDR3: CASSQGGQGIYEQYF; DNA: TGCGCCAGCAGCCAAGGGGGACAGGGGATCTACGAGCAGTACTTC
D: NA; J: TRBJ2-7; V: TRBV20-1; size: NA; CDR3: CSAMRREYEQYF; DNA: TGCAGTGCTATGAGACGGGAGTACGAGCAGTACTTC
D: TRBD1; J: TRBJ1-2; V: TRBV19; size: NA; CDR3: CASSPNRGHGYTF; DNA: TGTGCCAGTAGTCCCAACAGGGGGCACGGCTACACCTTC
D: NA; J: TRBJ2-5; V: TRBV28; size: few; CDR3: CASRGETQYF; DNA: TGTGCCAGCAGGGGGGAGACCCAGTACTTC
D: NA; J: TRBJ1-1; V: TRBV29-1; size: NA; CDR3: CSVSTGTEAFF; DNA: TGCAGCGTTTCTACTGGGACTGAAGCTTTCTTT
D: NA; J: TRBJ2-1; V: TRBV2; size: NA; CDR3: CASSPHGRSSSYNEQFF; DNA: TGTGCCAGCAGTCCCCACGGCAGATCAAGCTCCTACAATGAGCAGTTCTTC
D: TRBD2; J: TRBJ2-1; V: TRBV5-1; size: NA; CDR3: CASSSVSGRAYNEQFF; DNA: TGCGCCAGCAGCTCCGTTAGCGGGAGGGCCTACAATGAGCAGTTCTTC
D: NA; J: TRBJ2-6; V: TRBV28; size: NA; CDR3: CASSLFRSGANVLTF; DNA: TGTGCCAGCAGTTTATTCCGCTCTGGGGCCAACGTCCTGACTTTC
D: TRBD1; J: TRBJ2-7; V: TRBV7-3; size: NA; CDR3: CASSLMQGAHEQYF; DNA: TGTGCCAGCAGCTTAATGCAGGGGGCCCACGAGCAGTACTTC
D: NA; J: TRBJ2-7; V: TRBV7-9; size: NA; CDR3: CASSPSEGPYEQYF; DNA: TGTGCCAGCAGCCCTTCGGAGGGGCCCTACGAGCAGTACTTC
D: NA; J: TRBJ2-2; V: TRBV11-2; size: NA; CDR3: CASSADNTGELFF; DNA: TGTGCCAGCAGTGCGGATAACACCGGGGAGCTGTTTTTT
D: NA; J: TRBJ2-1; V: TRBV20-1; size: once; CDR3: CSARDAGRTSYNEQFF; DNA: TGCAGTGCTAGAGACGCGGGACGCACCTCCTACAATGAGCAGTTCTTC
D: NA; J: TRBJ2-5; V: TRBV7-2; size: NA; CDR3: CASSRLFSAETQYF; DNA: TGTGCCAGCAGCCGCCTCTTTAGCGCAGAGACCCAGTACTTC
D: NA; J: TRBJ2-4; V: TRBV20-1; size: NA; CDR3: CSAKYIRDGKNIQYF; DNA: TGCAGTGCTAAGTACATCCGGGATGGCAAAAACATTCAGTACTTC
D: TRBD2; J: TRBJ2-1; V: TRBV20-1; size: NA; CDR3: CSARPLAGSYNEQFF; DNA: TGCAGTGCTCGGCCACTAGCGGGATCCTACAATGAGCAGTTCTTC
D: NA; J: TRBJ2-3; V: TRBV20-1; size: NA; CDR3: CSARSTGLRYTDTQYF; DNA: TGCAGTGCTAGATCGACGGGACTCCGCTACACAGATACGCAGTATTTT
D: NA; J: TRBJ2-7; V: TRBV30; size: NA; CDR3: CAWALGAGSYEQYF; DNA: TGTGCCTGGGCCCTTGGCGCGGGGAGCTACGAGCAGTACTTC
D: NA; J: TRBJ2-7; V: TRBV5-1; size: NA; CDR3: CASSFVGPGSEQYF; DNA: TGCGCCAGCAGCTTTGTGGGGCCGGGGAGCGAGCAGTACTTC
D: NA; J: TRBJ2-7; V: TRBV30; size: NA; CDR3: CAWSMAYEQYF; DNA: TGTGCCTGGAGTATGGCCTACGAGCAGTACTTC
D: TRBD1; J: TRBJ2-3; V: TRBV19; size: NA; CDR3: CATRQGATDTQYF; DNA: TGTGCCACTAGACAGGGGGCAACAGATACGCAGTATTTT
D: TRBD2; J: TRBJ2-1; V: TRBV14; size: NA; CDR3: CASSTTSGRTEQFF; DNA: TGTGCCAGCAGCACGACTAGCGGGAGGACTGAGCAGTTCTTC
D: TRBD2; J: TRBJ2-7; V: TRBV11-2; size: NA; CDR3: CASSLVRGTRKSYF; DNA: TGTGCCAGCAGCTTAGTTCGTGGGACTAGGAAAAGCTACTTC
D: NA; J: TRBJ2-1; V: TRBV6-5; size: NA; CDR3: CASSYSAGRGQFF; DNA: TGTGCCAGCAGTTACTCGGCAGGGCGGGGGCAGTTCTTC